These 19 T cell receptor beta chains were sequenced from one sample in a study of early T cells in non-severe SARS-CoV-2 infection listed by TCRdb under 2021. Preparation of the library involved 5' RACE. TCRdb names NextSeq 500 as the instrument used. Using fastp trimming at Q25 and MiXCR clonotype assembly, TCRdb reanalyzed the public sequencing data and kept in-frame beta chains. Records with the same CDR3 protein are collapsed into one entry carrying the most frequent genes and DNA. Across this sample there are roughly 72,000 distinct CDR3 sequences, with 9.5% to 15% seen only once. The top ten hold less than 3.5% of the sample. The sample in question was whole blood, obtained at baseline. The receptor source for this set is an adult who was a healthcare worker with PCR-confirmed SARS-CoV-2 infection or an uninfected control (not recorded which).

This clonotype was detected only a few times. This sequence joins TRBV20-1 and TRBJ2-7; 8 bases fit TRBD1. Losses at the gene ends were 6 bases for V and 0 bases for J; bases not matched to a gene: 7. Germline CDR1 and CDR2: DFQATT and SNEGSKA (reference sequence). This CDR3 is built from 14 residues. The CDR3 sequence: CSANTGGLSYEQYF. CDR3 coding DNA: TGCAGTGCAAACACAGGGGGACTCTCCTACGAGCAGTACTTC.

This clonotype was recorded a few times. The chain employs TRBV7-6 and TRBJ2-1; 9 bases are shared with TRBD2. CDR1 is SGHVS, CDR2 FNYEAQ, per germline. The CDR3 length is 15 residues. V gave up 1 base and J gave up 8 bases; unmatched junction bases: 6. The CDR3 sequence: CASSLDVSGGHEQFF. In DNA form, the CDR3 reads TGTGCCAGCAGCTTAGATGTGAGCGGGGGGCATGAGCAGTTCTTC.

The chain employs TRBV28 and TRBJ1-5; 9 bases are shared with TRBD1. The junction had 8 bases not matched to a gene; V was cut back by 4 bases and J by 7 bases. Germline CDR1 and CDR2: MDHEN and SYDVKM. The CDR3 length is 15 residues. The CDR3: CASSSPGTGNQPQHF. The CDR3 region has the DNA TGTGCCAGCAGTTCCCCGGGGACAGGGAACCAGCCCCAGCATTTT.

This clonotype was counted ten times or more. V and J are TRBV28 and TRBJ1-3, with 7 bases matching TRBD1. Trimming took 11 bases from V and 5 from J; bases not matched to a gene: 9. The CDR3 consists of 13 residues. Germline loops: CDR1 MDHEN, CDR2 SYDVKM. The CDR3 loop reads CASLDRKRNTIYF. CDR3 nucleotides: TGTGCCTCGCTGGACAGGAAGCGAAACACCATATATTTT.

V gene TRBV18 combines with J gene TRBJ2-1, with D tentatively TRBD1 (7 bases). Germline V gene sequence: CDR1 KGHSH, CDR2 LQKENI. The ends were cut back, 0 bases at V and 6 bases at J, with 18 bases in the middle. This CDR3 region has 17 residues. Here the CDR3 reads CASSPPSQGQGGNEQFF. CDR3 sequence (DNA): TGTGCCAGCTCACCACCATCACAGGGGCAGGGAGGCAATGAGCAGTTCTTC.

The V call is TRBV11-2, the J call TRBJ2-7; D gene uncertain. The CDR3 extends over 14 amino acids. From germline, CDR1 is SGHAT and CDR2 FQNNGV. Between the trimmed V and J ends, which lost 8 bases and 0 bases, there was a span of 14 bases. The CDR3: CASHWYENSYEQYF. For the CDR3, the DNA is TGTGCCAGCCACTGGTACGAGAACTCCTACGAGCAGTACTTC.

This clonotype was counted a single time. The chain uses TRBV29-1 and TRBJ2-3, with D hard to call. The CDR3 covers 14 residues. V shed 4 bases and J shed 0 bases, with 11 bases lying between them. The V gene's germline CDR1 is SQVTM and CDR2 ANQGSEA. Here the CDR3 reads CSVVRQASTDTQYF. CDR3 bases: TGCAGCGTTGTGAGGCAGGCTAGCACAGATACGCAGTATTTT.

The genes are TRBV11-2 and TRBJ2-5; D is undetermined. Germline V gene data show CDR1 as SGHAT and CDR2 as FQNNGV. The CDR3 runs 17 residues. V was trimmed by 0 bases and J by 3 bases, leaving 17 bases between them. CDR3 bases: TGTGCCAGCAGCTTAGATCGGCAGTTTCTAGGGAAAGAGACCCAGTACTTC. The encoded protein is CASSLDRQFLGKETQYF.

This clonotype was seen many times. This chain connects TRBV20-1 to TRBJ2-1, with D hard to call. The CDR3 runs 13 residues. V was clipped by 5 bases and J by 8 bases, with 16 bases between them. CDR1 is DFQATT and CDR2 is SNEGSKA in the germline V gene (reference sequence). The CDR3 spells CSAERPDGDEQFF. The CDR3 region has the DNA TGCAGTGCTGAGAGACCTGACGGTGATGAGCAGTTCTTC.

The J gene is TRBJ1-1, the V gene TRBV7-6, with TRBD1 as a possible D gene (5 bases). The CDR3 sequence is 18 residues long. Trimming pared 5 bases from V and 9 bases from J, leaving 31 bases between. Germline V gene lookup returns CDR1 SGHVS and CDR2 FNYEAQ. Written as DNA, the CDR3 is TGTGCCAGCAGCCGAGGTATCAGCAGGGAGGGCCCTGAATTGAAAGCTTTCTTT. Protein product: CASSRGISREGPELKAFF. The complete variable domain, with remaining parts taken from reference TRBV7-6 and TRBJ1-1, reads GAGVSQSPRYKVTKRGQDVALRCDPISGHVSLYWYRQALGQGPEFLTYFNYEAQQDKSGLPNDRFSAERPEGSISTLTIQRTEQRDSAMYRCASSRGISREGPELKAFFGQGTRLTVV.

CDR3 DNA: TGTGCCAGCAGCCGGACACTAGCGGACATCGGGGAGCTGTTTTTT. It is translated as CASSRTLADIGELFF. The rearrangement uses TRBV4-2 and TRBJ2-2; 8 bases match TRBD2. The junction had 8 bases not matched to a gene; V was cut back by 4 bases and J by 7 bases. The CDR3 runs 15 residues. Germline loops: CDR1 LGHNA, CDR2 YNFKEQ.

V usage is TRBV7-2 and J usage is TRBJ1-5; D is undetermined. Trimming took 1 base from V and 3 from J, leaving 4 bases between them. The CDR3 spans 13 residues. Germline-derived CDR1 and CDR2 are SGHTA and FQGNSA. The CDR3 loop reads CASSLGPNQPQHF. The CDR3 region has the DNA TGTGCCAGCAGCTTAGGGCCCAATCAGCCCCAGCATTTT.

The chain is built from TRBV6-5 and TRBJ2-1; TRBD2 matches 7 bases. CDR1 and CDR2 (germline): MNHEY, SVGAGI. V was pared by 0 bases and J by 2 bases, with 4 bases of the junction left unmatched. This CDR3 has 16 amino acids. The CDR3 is CASSYSRTSPYNEQFF. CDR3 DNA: TGTGCCAGCAGTTACTCGCGGACTAGTCCCTACAATGAGCAGTTCTTC.

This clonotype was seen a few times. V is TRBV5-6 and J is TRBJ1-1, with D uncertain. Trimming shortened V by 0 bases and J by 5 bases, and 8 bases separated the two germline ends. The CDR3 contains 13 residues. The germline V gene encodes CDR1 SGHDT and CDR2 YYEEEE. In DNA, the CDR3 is TGTGCCAGCAGCTTGGTTGTAGGGACTGAAGCTTTCTTT. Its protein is CASSLVVGTEAFF. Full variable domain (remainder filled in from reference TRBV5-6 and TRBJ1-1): DAGVTQSPTHLIKTRGQQVTLRCSPKSGHDTVSWYQQALGQGPQFIFQYYEEEERQRGNFPDRFSGHQFPNYSSELNVNALLLGDSALYLCASSLVVGTEAFFGQGTRLTVV.

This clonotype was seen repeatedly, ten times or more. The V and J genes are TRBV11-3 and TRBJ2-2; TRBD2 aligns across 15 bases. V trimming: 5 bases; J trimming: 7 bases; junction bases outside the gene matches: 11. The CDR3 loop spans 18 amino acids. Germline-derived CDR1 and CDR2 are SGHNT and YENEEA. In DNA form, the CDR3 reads TGTGCCAGCAGCCCCGGACTAGCGGGGGGGACAAGGAACGGGGAGCTGTTTTTT. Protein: CASSPGLAGGTRNGELFF.

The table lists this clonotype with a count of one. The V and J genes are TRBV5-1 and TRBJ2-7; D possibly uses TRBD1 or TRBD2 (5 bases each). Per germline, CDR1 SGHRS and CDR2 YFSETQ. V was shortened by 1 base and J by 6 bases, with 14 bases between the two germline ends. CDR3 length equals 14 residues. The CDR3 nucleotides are TGCGCCAGCAGCTTGCGATCAGGGAGAGGCGAGCAGTACTTC. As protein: CASSLRSGRGEQYF.

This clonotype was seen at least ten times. CDR3 protein: CASSLLRSNRGFVSTDTQYF. In DNA, the CDR3 is TGTGCCAGCAGCTTATTAAGGAGCAACAGGGGGTTTGTGAGCACAGATACGCAGTATTTT. This chain joins TRBV11-2 and TRBJ2-3; TRBD1 agrees at 8 bases. The germline gives CDR1 SGHAT, CDR2 FQNNGV. V shed 2 bases, J shed 0 bases, and the junction held 16 bases outside the gene matches. The CDR3 runs to 20 residues.

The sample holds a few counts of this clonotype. CDR3 in amino acids: CASSQTSGGAHGELFF. CDR3 sequence (DNA): TGCGCCAGCAGCCAAACTAGCGGGGGGGCCCACGGGGAGCTGTTTTTT. This chain connects TRBV4-3 to TRBJ2-2; 13 nucleotides match TRBD2. The CDR3 runs 16 residues. Germline V gene data show CDR1 as LGHNA and CDR2 as YSLEER. V shed 2 bases and J 7 bases; nucleotides not matched to a gene: 4.

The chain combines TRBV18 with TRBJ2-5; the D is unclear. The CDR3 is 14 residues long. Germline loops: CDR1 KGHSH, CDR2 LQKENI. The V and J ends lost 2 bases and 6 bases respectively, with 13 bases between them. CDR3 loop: CASSPVSGAKTQYF. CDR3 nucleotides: TGTGCCAGCTCACCAGTTAGTGGAGCAAAGACCCAGTACTTC.